The 19 T cell receptor beta chains below all came from one sample that was sequenced in a study of shared clonotypes between healthy human individuals. Assay used: immunoSEQ multiplex PCR; TCRdb lists only in-frame clones, some missing. The sample holds around 2.1 million clones; approximately 94% are singletons and the top ten take less than 0.15%. What was sequenced was naive CD4+ T cells sorted from blood. Subset defined: CD45RA+ positively selected. These receptor sequences come from a man between 18 and 29 years old in good health.

The CDR3 reads CASAHHEAYNEQFF. The CDR3 nucleotides read TGTGCCAGCGCACACCACGAGGCCTACAATGAGCAGTTCTTC. V is TRBV7-9 and J is TRBJ2-1; D unresolved. V dropped 8 bases and J dropped 2 bases, with 13 bases sitting between them. Germline CDR1 and CDR2: SEHNR and FQNEAQ (reference sequence). The CDR3 sequence is 14 residues long.

This clone was detected once. The chain carries TRBV7-2 and TRBJ1-1; TRBD1 is a possible D gene (5 bases). V lost 3 bases and J lost 2, with 16 bases in between. Germline V CDR1 and CDR2: SGHTA, FQGNSA. The CDR3 has 16 residues. The CDR3 DNA reads TGTGCCAGCAGCTTTACCCCCGGGGGTGGAAACACTGAAGCTTTCTTT. Its protein product is CASSFTPGGGNTEAFF.

This chain connects TRBV18 to TRBJ1-1; D unclear. The V and J ends lost 3 bases and 1 base respectively, with 9 bases between them. Germline CDR1 is KGHSH and CDR2 is LQKENI. The CDR3 covers 14 residues. CDR3 residues: CASSPSGENTEAFF. CDR3 sequence (DNA): TGTGCCAGCTCACCCAGTGGAGAGAACACTGAAGCTTTCTTT.

The V gene is TRBV28, the J gene TRBJ2-5; D might be TRBD1 or TRBD2, each matching 5 bases. Judging by the DNA end, TRBJ2-7 fits better; the J call may be wrong. Germline-derived CDR1 and CDR2 are MDHEN and SYDVKM. CDR3 length: 14 amino acids. In DNA, the CDR3 is TGTGCCAGCAGAATGTTGGGACGGTCCTACGAGCAGTACTTC. Its translation is CASRMLGRSYEQYF.

This sequence joins TRBV5-4 and TRBJ2-1; D remains unclear. The CDR3 consists of 12 residues. CDR1 is SGHNT, CDR2 YYREEE, per germline (reference sequence). V gave up 4 bases and J gave up 7 bases, with 9 bases separating them. The chain's CDR3 is CASSIPGNEQFF. Here the CDR3 DNA reads TGTGCCAGCAGCATCCCAGGTAATGAGCAGTTCTTC.

CDR3 amino acids: CASSATGGTPYEQYF. CDR3 nucleotides: TGTGCCAGCAGCGCGACAGGGGGTACCCCCTACGAGCAGTACTTC. The V gene is TRBV9, the J gene TRBJ2-7; 9 bases are shared with TRBD1. After removal of 3 bases from V and 2 bases from J, the junction contained 6 bases not matched to a gene. The CDR3 has 15 amino acids. The V gene's germline CDR1 is SGDLS and CDR2 YYNGEE.

The gene calls are TRBV19 and TRBJ2-2; 7 nucleotides match TRBD1. From germline, CDR1 is LNHDA and CDR2 SQIVND (reference sequence). The length of the CDR3 is 15 residues. Losses at the gene ends were 6 bases for V and 1 base for J; bases not matched to a gene: 5. CDR3 amino acids: CASRKDRLNTGELFF. The CDR3 DNA reads TGTGCCAGTAGGAAGGACAGGCTGAACACCGGGGAGCTGTTTTTT.

The rearrangement links TRBV10-2 to TRBJ1-1; maybe TRBD1 (5 bases). Germline V gene sequence: CDR1 WSHSY, CDR2 SAAADI. The V gene lost 2 bases and the J gene lost 6 bases, with 13 bases spanning the gap. This CDR3 has 14 residues. The CDR3 DNA sequence: TGCGCCAGCAGTGAGCCGGGGCGCGGTTCTGAAGCTTTCTTT. This codes for CASSEPGRGSEAFF.

The chain is built from TRBV14 and TRBJ2-1, with 7 positions matching TRBD1. V was clipped by 2 bases and J by 13 bases; unmatched bases: 8. Germline-derived CDR1 and CDR2 are SGHDN and FVKESK. The CDR3 is 13 residues long. CDR3 protein: CASSQSLNRGQFF. DNA of the CDR3: TGTGCCAGCAGCCAATCATTGAACAGGGGACAGTTCTTC.

The CDR3 spells CASRVDRETEAFF. DNA for the CDR3: TGTGCCAGCAGGGTGGACAGGGAAACTGAAGCTTTCTTT. The chain is built from TRBV2 and TRBJ1-1, with 8 bases identical to TRBD1. This CDR3 is 13 amino acids long. The V gene end was trimmed by 6 bases and the J gene end by 5 bases; junction bases not matched to a gene: 5. Germline CDR1 SNHLY, CDR2 FYNNEI.

Of note for this clone: The sample carries other DNA sequences with the same CDR3. The V call is TRBV5-1, the J call TRBJ2-3; D is ambiguous. Between the trimmed V and J ends, which lost 4 bases and 4 bases, there was a span of 13 bases. The germline CDR1 and CDR2 sequences are SGHRS and YFSETQ. The CDR3 has 14 residues. CDR3 coding DNA: TGCGCCAGCAGCCCGGGCCCAGGCGCAGATACGCAGTATTTT. This codes for CASSPGPGADTQYF.

The chain has TRBV18 and TRBJ1-1; TRBD1 might be the D (6 bases). The CDR3 is made up of 16 amino acids. CDR1 is KGHSH and CDR2 is LQKENI in the germline V gene. V was clipped by 1 base and J by 2 bases, with 14 bases between them. The CDR3 is CASSPQTGQLNTEAFF. In nucleotides, the CDR3 is TGTGCCAGCTCACCACAAACAGGGCAACTAAACACTGAAGCTTTCTTT. Using reference TRBV18 and TRBJ1-1 for the parts outside the CDR3, the full variable domain is NAGVMQNPRHLVRRRGQEARLRCSPMKGHSHVYWYRQLPEEGLKFMVYLQKENIIDESGMPKERFSAEFPKEGPSILRIQQVVRGDSAAYFCASSPQTGQLNTEAFFGQGTRLTVV.

Note on this clone: Within the sample, other DNA sequences also encode this same CDR3. The chain joins TRBV27 to TRBJ2-7, with 11 bases that match TRBD2. CDR1 and CDR2 from the germline V gene are MNHEY and SMNVEV (reference sequence). Unmatched junction bases numbered 2, after V lost 5 bases and J lost 2 bases. The CDR3 has 14 residues. CDR3 sequence (DNA): TGTGCCAGCAGTCTAGCGGGGGGCCCCTACGAGCAGTACTTC. As protein: CASSLAGGPYEQYF.

The CDR3 loop reads CASSPGSTDTQYF. The CDR3 DNA reads as TGTGCCAGCAGCCCAGGGAGCACAGATACGCAGTATTTT. This rearrangement joins TRBV7-2 to TRBJ2-3; the D gene is possibly TRBD1 (5 bases). Trimming stripped 5 bases from V and 0 bases from J, with 6 bases between. Germline V gene sequence: CDR1 SGHTA, CDR2 FQGNSA. The CDR3 is 13 residues long.

DNA of the CDR3: TGTGCCAGCAGCATGGGGGACAGGGACTTCAATCAGCCCCAGCATTTT. Amino acid sequence: CASSMGDRDFNQPQHF. The chain joins TRBV21-1 to TRBJ1-5; no check of the table's D call, TRBD1, against the DNA was made. TRBV21-1 is recorded as a pseudogene. The CDR3 is 16 amino acids.

The rearrangement links TRBV7-3 to TRBJ2-7, with 8 nucleotides matching TRBD2. The CDR3 has 17 amino acids. Germline V gene lookup returns CDR1 SGHTA and CDR2 FQGTGA. V lost 1 base and J lost 2; bases outside the gene matches: 10. The CDR3 region is CASSLRGFTSGTYEQYF. CDR3 DNA sequence: TGTGCCAGCAGCTTAAGGGGGTTCACTAGCGGTACCTACGAGCAGTACTTC.

This rearrangement joins TRBV7-2 to TRBJ1-3, with 9 bases fitting TRBD1. J was trimmed by 0 bases and V by 0 bases; bases with no gene match: 6. Germline CDR1 reads SGHTA; CDR2 reads FQGNSA. This CDR3 comprises 18 residues. CDR3 loop: CASSLAGTGSGSGNTIYF. CDR3 nucleotide sequence: TGTGCCAGCAGCTTAGCCGGGACAGGGTCTGGCTCTGGAAACACCATATATTTT.

The V and J genes are TRBV6-5 and TRBJ2-2, with D possibly called TRBD1 or TRBD2 (5 bases each). The CDR3 extends over 15 amino acids. The germline V gene has CDR1 MNHEY and CDR2 SVGAGI. Trimming stripped 2 bases from V and 1 base from J, with 8 bases between. The CDR3 spells CASSYRGGNTGELFF. DNA of the CDR3: TGTGCCAGCAGTTACCGGGGCGGGAACACCGGGGAGCTGTTTTTT.

This clone was observed once. The chain is built from TRBV5-1 and TRBJ2-7, with 8 bases lining up with TRBD1. Trimming took 0 bases from V and 7 from J; bases not matched to a gene: 9. This CDR3 is 15 amino acids long. Germline lookup yields CDR1 SGHRS and CDR2 YFSETQ. Here the CDR3 DNA reads TGCGCCAGCAGCTTGGGGACAGGGCAAGGATGGGAGCAGTACTTC. Translated, it gives CASSLGTGQGWEQYF.